Each of the 2 T cell receptor beta chains below was sequenced from the same sample in a study of naive and memory T cell subsets (TCRdb year 2017). Libraries were made using UMI-ligation and nested PCR. The data were produced on an Illumina MiSeq. An equimolar mix of two oligonucleotides covering both TRBC1 and TRBC2 was used as the beta constant-region primer. TCRdb redid the processing of the public reads, applying fastp at Q25 and MiXCR, and retained in-frame beta chains. Rows merge per CDR3 protein into single entries with the most common DNA and genes. For this sample the table gives under 35,000 distinct CDR3 sequences, of which about 11% were detected only once. In total, the top ten clones hold approximately 17% of the sample. Sequencing was performed on effector memory CD4+ T cells from blood. According to the study, the label for this sample's cell subset or site signals: effector memory, CD45RA- CD27-. The receptors come from a human donor in good health.

The chain joins TRBV20-1 to TRBJ1-6; D might be TRBD1 (6 bases). The CDR3 contains 16 residues. V was pared by 0 bases and J by 9 bases, with 18 bases between. Germline assignment: CDR1 DFQATT and CDR2 SNEGSKA (reference sequence). The CDR3 reads CSARDHGIGGTSPLHF. CDR3 bases: TGCAGTGCTAGAGATCATGGTATAGGGGGTACTTCACCCCTCCACTTT.

At least ten counts were recorded for this clonotype. The chain uses TRBV12-3 or TRBV12-4 and TRBJ1-5; D remains unclear. The CDR3 extends over 15 amino acids. The V end lost 6 bases, the J end lost 10 bases, and 22 bases lay between the germline ends. CDR3 amino acids: CASSTRAASNEPQHF. The CDR3 DNA reads as TGTGCCAGCAGCACAAGGGCAGCTTCAAACGAACCCCAGCATTTT.